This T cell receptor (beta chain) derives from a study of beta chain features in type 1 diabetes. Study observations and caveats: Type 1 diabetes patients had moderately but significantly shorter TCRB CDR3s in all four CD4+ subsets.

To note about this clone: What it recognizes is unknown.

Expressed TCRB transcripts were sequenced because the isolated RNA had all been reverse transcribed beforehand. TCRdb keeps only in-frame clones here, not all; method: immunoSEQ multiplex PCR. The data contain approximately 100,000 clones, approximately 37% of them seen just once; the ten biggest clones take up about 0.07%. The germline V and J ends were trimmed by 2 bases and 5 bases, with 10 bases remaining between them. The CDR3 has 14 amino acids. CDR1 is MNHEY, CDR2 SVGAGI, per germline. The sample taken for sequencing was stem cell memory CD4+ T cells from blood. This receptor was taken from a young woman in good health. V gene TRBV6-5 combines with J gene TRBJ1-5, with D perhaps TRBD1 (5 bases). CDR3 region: CASSYGQGHQPQHF. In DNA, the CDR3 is TGTGCCAGCAGTTACGGGCAGGGCCATCAGCCCCAGCATTTT.